Below are 29 T cell receptor beta chains sequenced from a single sample in a study of beta chain features in type 1 diabetes. Expressed TCRB transcripts were sequenced, since all the RNA that had been isolated was reverse transcribed. TCRdb keeps only in-frame clones here, not all; method: immunoSEQ multiplex PCR. The sample includes hundreds of thousands of clones, approximately 31% of them seen just once. Sequencing was done on a sample of naive CD4+ T cells from blood. The source of these receptors is a man between 18 and 35 years old in good health.

V and J are TRBV28 and TRBJ2-7; TRBD1 aligns across 9 bases. The CDR3 is 15 residues long. V dropped 1 base and J dropped 4; count of bases not matched to a gene: 5. In germline, CDR1 is MDHEN, CDR2 SYDVKM. Here the CDR3 reads CASSLSGTGIYEQYF. In nucleotides, the CDR3 is TGTGCCAGCAGTTTATCCGGGACAGGGATTTACGAGCAGTACTTC.

This clone was recorded a few times. The CDR3 DNA sequence: TGTGCCTGGAGCCCGGACAGCACCACAGATACGCAGTATTTT. Translating gives CAWSPDSTTDTQYF. The rearrangement uses TRBV30 and TRBJ2-3, with D possibly being TRBD1 (6 bases). Deletions cut 3 bases from V and 2 bases from J, with 12 bases between. CDR3 size: 14 residues. The germline V gene has CDR1 GTSNPN and CDR2 SVGIG (reference sequence).

This clone was observed a few times. J is TRBJ2-6 and V is TRBV4-1, with unresolved D. With 0 bases removed from V and 0 bases from J, the gap between germline ends came to 9 bases. CDR1 and CDR2 from the germline V gene are MGHRA and YSYEKL. This CDR3 spans 17 amino acids. CDR3 region: CASSQDFGNSGANVLTF. The DNA for the CDR3 is TGCGCCAGCAGCCAAGATTTTGGGAACTCTGGGGCCAACGTCCTGACTTTC.

This clone was observed a few times. The chain employs TRBV20-1 and TRBJ2-1, with TRBD1 as a possible D gene (6 bases). This CDR3 has 11 amino acids. V shed 5 bases and J shed 8 bases, with 10 bases lying between them. Germline lookup yields CDR1 DFQATT and CDR2 SNEGSKA (reference sequence). The DNA of the CDR3 is TGCAGTGCTCCACAGGGAGATGAGCAGTTCTTC. This encodes CSAPQGDEQFF.

The chain combines TRBV9 with TRBJ1-2, with D unresolved. This CDR3 contains 16 residues. Germline CDR1 reads SGDLS; CDR2 reads YYNGEE. The V and J ends lost 0 bases and 4 bases respectively, with 16 bases between them. The CDR3 sequence is CASSVARTASLYGYTF. The CDR3 coding sequence is TGTGCCAGCAGCGTAGCTCGAACAGCCAGCCTCTATGGCTACACCTTC.

The chain couples TRBV9 to TRBJ2-7, with a tentative D call TRBD1 (6 bases). Germline V CDR1 and CDR2: SGDLS, YYNGEE. V lost 0 bases and J lost 4, with 11 bases in between. CDR3 length equals 14 residues. The CDR3 protein is CASSVEQGGYEQYF. The CDR3 nucleotides are TGTGCCAGCAGCGTAGAACAGGGTGGGTACGAGCAGTACTTC.

This clone was observed a few times. J is TRBJ2-5 and V is TRBV5-1, with D possibly TRBD2 on 6 matching bases. V was trimmed by 3 bases and J by 4 bases, leaving 16 bases between them. The CDR3 covers 15 residues. CDR1 is SGHRS and CDR2 is YFSETQ in the germline V gene. The CDR3, as DNA: TGCGCCAGCAGCTCATCCGTCGGGAGCTTAGAGACCCAGTACTTC. It yields the protein CASSSSVGSLETQYF.

The gene calls are TRBV7-8 and TRBJ2-1, with 7 bases identical to TRBD2. Per the germline V gene, CDR1 is SGHVS and CDR2 is FQNEAQ. Unmatched junction bases numbered 7, after V lost 5 bases and J lost 6 bases. CDR3 length equals 14 residues. Here the CDR3 DNA reads TGTGCCAGCAGCATCGGGAGGTTTTTCAATGAGCAGTTCTTC. Translation: CASSIGRFFNEQFF.

The V and J genes are TRBV30 and TRBJ1-2; 7 bases match TRBD1. The CDR3 has 14 residues. The V segment lost 4 bases and the J segment 4 bases; nucleotides outside the gene matches: 9. CDR1 and CDR2 (germline): GTSNPN, SVGIG (reference sequence). The CDR3 coding sequence is TGTGCCTGGACCCGACAGGGCGGGAGCTATGGCTACACCTTC. Its protein is CAWTRQGGSYGYTF.

The rearrangement uses TRBV28 and TRBJ2-6; unclear D gene. The CDR3 consists of 16 residues. Germline assignment: CDR1 MDHEN and CDR2 SYDVKM. V gave up 3 bases and J gave up 0 bases, with 9 bases separating them. In DNA, the CDR3 is TGTGCCAGCAGTTTTATACGGAGCTCTGGGGCCAACGTCCTGACTTTC. It codes for CASSFIRSSGANVLTF.

Note on this clone: Other DNA sequences in this specimen translate into the identical CDR3. This sequence joins TRBV18 and TRBJ2-5; D gene uncertain. CDR3 length equals 13 residues. Trimming took off 0 bases at V and 1 base at J, with 3 bases between the two ends. CDR1 and CDR2 (germline): KGHSH, LQKENI. The CDR3 DNA reads as TGTGCCAGCTCACCACCAGGCCAAGAGACCCAGTACTTC. It yields the protein CASSPPGQETQYF. Full variable domain (remainder filled in from reference TRBV18 and TRBJ2-5): NAGVMQNPRHLVRRRGQEARLRCSPMKGHSHVYWYRQLPEEGLKFMVYLQKENIIDESGMPKERFSAEFPKEGPSILRIQQVVRGDSAAYFCASSPPGQETQYFGPGTRLLVL.

The V gene is TRBV30, the J gene TRBJ1-1; 7 positions match TRBD1. Germline loops: CDR1 GTSNPN, CDR2 SVGIG (reference sequence). The CDR3 contains 12 residues. V trimming: 4 bases; J trimming: 10 bases; junction bases outside the gene matches: 9. DNA of the CDR3: TGTGCCTGGAACAGGGGCGCGGTCCTAGCTTTCTTT. As protein: CAWNRGAVLAFF. The variable domain in full, with the rest retrieved from reference TRBV30 and TRBJ1-1, is SQTIHQWPATLVQPVGSPLSLECTVEGTSNPNLYWYRQAAGRGLQLLFYSVGIGQISSEVPQNLSASRPQDRQFILSSKKLLLSDSGFYLCAWNRGAVLAFFGQGTRLTVV.

V and J are TRBV11-2 and TRBJ2-3, with D possibly being TRBD2 (7 bases). This CDR3 has 15 amino acids. Germline-derived CDR1 and CDR2 are SGHAT and FQNNGV. The ends were cut back, 2 bases at V and 1 base at J, with 10 bases in the middle. The CDR3: CASSLRGGGTDTQYF. The CDR3 region has the DNA TGTGCCAGCAGCTTACGCGGGGGCGGCACAGATACGCAGTATTTT.

The chain recombines TRBV4-1 with TRBJ2-1; D is uncertain. V gave up 1 base and J gave up 0 bases, with 10 bases separating them. The CDR3 loop spans 16 amino acids. Germline V gene lookup returns CDR1 MGHRA and CDR2 YSYEKL. In DNA, the CDR3 is TGCGCCAGCAGCCAAGCGCGCCTTACCTCCTACAATGAGCAGTTCTTC. As protein: CASSQARLTSYNEQFF.

This clone was observed a few times. The rearrangement joins TRBV11-2 to TRBJ2-6, with 7 bases matching TRBD2. The length of the CDR3 is 18 residues. V shed 1 base, J shed 0 bases, and the junction held 6 bases outside the gene matches. Germline assignment: CDR1 SGHAT and CDR2 FQNNGV. CDR3 nucleotides: TGTGCCAGCAGCTTAGTATCTAGCGGAATCTCTGGGGCCAACGTCCTGACTTTC. Its translation: CASSLVSSGISGANVLTF.

The chain employs TRBV28 and TRBJ2-7; 9 nucleotides match TRBD2. The V segment lost 4 bases and the J segment 5 bases; nucleotides outside the gene matches: 9. The germline CDR1 and CDR2 sequences are MDHEN and SYDVKM. This CDR3 spans 15 amino acids. CDR3 loop: CASSSPGLAKNEQYF. CDR3 DNA: TGTGCCAGCAGTTCCCCGGGACTAGCAAAGAACGAGCAGTACTTC. The whole variable domain, remainder taken from reference TRBV28 and TRBJ2-7, is DVKVTQSSRYLVKRTGEKVFLECVQDMDHENMFWYRQDPGLGLRLIYFSYDVKMKEKGDIPEGYSVSREKKERFSLILESASTNQTSMYLCASSSPGLAKNEQYFGPGTRLTVT.

The chain is built from TRBV30 and TRBJ2-7; D is ambiguous. CDR3 size: 13 residues. V was cut by 0 bases and J by 4 bases, with 10 bases left in between. Germline V gene data show CDR1 as GTSNPN and CDR2 as SVGIG (reference sequence). The CDR3 coding sequence is TGTGCCTGGAGTGTCACGTTCCAGTACGAGCAGTACTTC. Protein: CAWSVTFQYEQYF.

This clone was picked up a small number of times. The J gene is TRBJ2-3, the V gene TRBV5-1, with D possibly TRBD1 on 5 matching bases. CDR3 length: 14 amino acids. CDR1 SGHRS and CDR2 YFSETQ come from the germline V gene. V lost 2 bases and J lost 2, with 9 bases in between. CDR3 DNA sequence: TGCGCCAGCAGCTTCGGACAAGCCACAGATACGCAGTATTTT. It is translated as CASSFGQATDTQYF.

In this sample, this clone turned up a few times. V gene TRBV30 combines with J gene TRBJ1-2; tentatively, D is TRBD1 (6 bases). V was shortened by 3 bases and J by 7 bases, with 15 bases between the two germline ends. This CDR3 spans 13 amino acids. Germline assignment: CDR1 GTSNPN and CDR2 SVGIG (reference sequence). CDR3 nucleotide sequence: TGTGCCTGGAGACCTAACAGGGACCTTGGCTACACCTTC. This gives the protein CAWRPNRDLGYTF.

This clone came up a few times. The chain couples TRBV29-1 to TRBJ2-3; a weak D match, TRBD2 (5 bases). Looked up from germline, CDR1 is SQVTM and CDR2 is ANQGSEA. The CDR3 contains 13 residues. Trimming cost V 3 bases and J 0 bases, with 7 bases left between them. CDR3 nucleotides: TGCAGCGTTGACGAGGGAAGCACAGATACGCAGTATTTT. It yields the protein CSVDEGSTDTQYF.

This clone was seen more than once but under ten times. The rearrangement joins TRBV30 to TRBJ2-3; 7 nucleotides match TRBD1. The CDR3 has 15 residues. With V trimmed by 1 base and J by 2 bases, 6 bases remained unmatched. Germline CDR1 GTSNPN, CDR2 SVGIG (reference sequence). CDR3 nucleotide sequence: TGTGCCTGGAGTGGGCCAGGGGGATTCACAGATACGCAGTATTTT. Translated, it gives CAWSGPGGFTDTQYF.

This clone appeared a few times. V is TRBV2 and J is TRBJ1-1; the D gene is possibly TRBD1 (5 bases). With 3 bases removed from V and 3 bases from J, the gap between germline ends came to 8 bases. The CDR3 loop spans 13 amino acids. Germline V lookup: CDR1 SNHLY, CDR2 FYNNEI. This CDR3 reads CASSDREYTEAFF. Written as DNA, the CDR3 is TGTGCCAGCAGTGACAGGGAGTACACTGAAGCTTTCTTT.

In this sample, this clone turned up a few times. The chain links TRBV9 to TRBJ2-7; possible D gene TRBD1, 5 bases. The CDR3 runs 15 residues. In germline, CDR1 is SGDLS, CDR2 YYNGEE. Trimming pared 0 bases from V and 0 bases from J, leaving 10 bases between. The CDR3 sequence: CASSVGGGTSYEQYF. For the CDR3, the DNA is TGTGCCAGCAGCGTAGGGGGCGGTACCTCCTACGAGCAGTACTTC.

The chain joins TRBV7-9 to TRBJ1-2; D uncertain. CDR1 is SEHNR and CDR2 is FQNEAQ in the germline V gene (reference sequence). This CDR3 is built from 15 residues. V was pared by 4 bases and J by 8 bases, with 20 bases between. The CDR3 DNA sequence: TGTGCCAGCAGCTCCCCCACTCGACGGGTAGGGGGCTACACCTTC. This gives the protein CASSSPTRRVGGYTF.

CDR3 nucleotide sequence: TGTGCCAGCAGCTTACCCCTCTCTGGGGCCAACGTCCTGACTTTC. This sequence encodes CASSLPLSGANVLTF. The chain has TRBV7-8 and TRBJ2-6; D remains ambiguous. The CDR3 runs 15 residues. Trimming left V 2 bases short and J 0 bases short, with 5 bases between. CDR1 is SGHVS, CDR2 FQNEAQ, per germline.

The chain joins TRBV7-9 to TRBJ2-3; D is ambiguous. Germline V lookup: CDR1 SEHNR, CDR2 FQNEAQ (reference sequence). V dropped 5 bases and J dropped 4 bases, with 19 bases sitting between them. This CDR3 has 16 residues. This CDR3 reads CASSPVKPGGADTQYF. DNA of the CDR3: TGTGCCAGCAGCCCGGTTAAGCCGGGCGGAGCAGATACGCAGTATTTT.

The chain recombines TRBV20-1 with TRBJ1-1; no definite D call. V gave up 2 bases and J gave up 4 bases, with 5 bases separating them. CDR3 length equals 11 residues. The germline V gene has CDR1 DFQATT and CDR2 SNEGSKA (reference sequence). The CDR3 protein is CSARLSTEAFF. The CDR3 DNA follows: TGCAGTGCTAGACTATCCACTGAAGCTTTCTTT.

In this sample, this clone turned up a few times. The chain joins TRBV7-9 to TRBJ2-7; D is undetermined. Per germline, CDR1 SEHNR and CDR2 FQNEAQ (reference sequence). Trimming cost V 5 bases and J 1 base, with 12 bases left between them. The CDR3 has 14 residues. The CDR3 DNA reads as TGTGCCAGCAGCCTGCTGAGCAGGTCCTACGAGCAGTACTTC. As protein: CASSLLSRSYEQYF.

The chain recombines TRBV5-1 with TRBJ2-3, with a weak D call TRBD2 (6 bases). The CDR3 spans 15 residues. Germline assignment: CDR1 SGHRS and CDR2 YFSETQ. Trimming stripped 0 bases from V and 1 base from J, with 9 bases between. The CDR3, as DNA: TGCGCCAGCAGCTTGGAGGAGGGGCGCACAGATACGCAGTATTTT. Its translation: CASSLEEGRTDTQYF.